The 21 T cell receptor beta chains below come from one sample, sequenced in a study of blood T cell repertoires in COVID-19. The data were produced by immunoSEQ multiplex PCR, yet TCRdb's version contains in-frame clones alone and is incomplete. The sample shows under 95,000 clones, over 75% of them seen only once. Sequenced sample: peripheral blood. Receptors originate from a human donor with acute or convalescent COVID-19. The donor label of this sample is uncertain.

The chain couples TRBV7-9 to TRBJ2-7; 10 bases map to TRBD1. CDR3 length: 12 amino acids. V gave up 9 bases and J gave up 7 bases; unmatched junction bases: 6. Germline values: CDR1 SEHNR, CDR2 FQNEAQ (reference sequence). The CDR3 bases are TGTGCCAGTGGGACAGGGGACTTGGAGCAGTACTTC. Protein sequence: CASGTGDLEQYF.

The CDR3 spells CASTARGLGYEQYF. The CDR3 DNA sequence: TGTGCCAGCACCGCCCGGGGACTTGGGTACGAGCAGTACTTC. The chain links TRBV11-2 to TRBJ2-7; the D gene is possibly TRBD2 (6 bases). CDR1 is SGHAT, CDR2 FQNNGV, per germline. The length of the CDR3 is 14 residues. V dropped 7 bases and J dropped 4 bases, with 17 bases sitting between them.

The chain uses TRBV29-1 and TRBJ1-2; 7 bases agree with TRBD1. This CDR3 is built from 14 residues. The V segment lost 2 bases and the J segment 5 bases; nucleotides outside the gene matches: 8. CDR1 is SQVTM, CDR2 ANQGSEA, per germline. CDR3 sequence: CSVEPQAGGYGYTF. In DNA form, the CDR3 reads TGCAGCGTTGAACCCCAGGCAGGGGGATATGGCTACACCTTC.

CDR3 in amino acids: CASSTGGTVLANYGYTF. The CDR3 nucleotides read TGTGCCAGCAGTACAGGGGGCACCGTCTTAGCTAACTATGGCTACACCTTC. The J gene is TRBJ1-2, the V gene TRBV5-4, with TRBD1 matching over 9 bases. The CDR3 extends over 17 amino acids. CDR1 and CDR2 from the germline V gene are SGHNT and YYREEE (reference sequence). V was clipped by 5 bases and J by 0 bases; unmatched bases: 11.

The V gene is TRBV5-6, the J gene TRBJ1-1, with D possibly matching TRBD1 (6 bases). Germline CDR1 SGHDT, CDR2 YYEEEE. Between the trimmed V and J ends, which lost 0 bases and 0 bases, there was a span of 12 bases. CDR3 length: 16 residues. The CDR3: CASSLDRVSVNTEAFF. CDR3 sequence (DNA): TGTGCCAGCAGCTTGGACAGGGTATCGGTGAACACTGAAGCTTTCTTT.

This chain connects TRBV28 to TRBJ2-7; TRBD2 agrees at 10 bases. The CDR3 is made up of 15 amino acids. J lost 4 bases, V lost 3 bases, and 6 bases had no gene match. In germline, CDR1 is MDHEN, CDR2 SYDVKM. Here the CDR3 DNA reads TGTGCCAGCAGTTTTAAACTAGCGGGGATTTACGAGCAGTACTTC. Its protein product is CASSFKLAGIYEQYF.

This clone was counted only a few times. This chain joins TRBV28 and TRBJ1-1; D call uncertain. The CDR3 is made up of 13 amino acids. V dropped 7 bases and J dropped 8 bases, with 17 bases sitting between them. The germline V gene has CDR1 MDHEN and CDR2 SYDVKM. This CDR3 reads CASTTARQNEAFF. The CDR3 region has the DNA TGTGCCAGCACAACCGCGAGGCAGAACGAAGCTTTCTTT.

The V call is TRBV6-2 or TRBV6-3, the J call TRBJ2-3; TRBD2 aligns across 7 bases. V trimming: 0 bases; J trimming: 3 bases; junction bases outside the gene matches: 3. The CDR3 spans 15 residues. Germline V gives CDR1 MNHEY, CDR2 SVGEGT. CDR3 nucleotide sequence: TGTGCCAGCAGTTACTCTGTACTAGCGACAGATACGCAGTATTTT. Translation gives CASSYSVLATDTQYF.

This sequence joins TRBV11-2 and TRBJ2-3; 7 positions agree with TRBD2. Looked up from germline, CDR1 is SGHAT and CDR2 is FQNNGV. V lost 5 bases, J lost 8 bases, and 16 bases stayed unmatched. This CDR3 has 16 amino acids. The CDR3 DNA reads as TGTGCCAGCAGCACCGCTGGGACCCGCCGGGGGGTTACGCAGTATTTT. Protein sequence: CASSTAGTRRGVTQYF.

The chain joins TRBV6-6 to TRBJ1-1, with 10 bases identical to TRBD1. In germline, CDR1 is MNHNY, CDR2 SVGAGI (reference sequence). Trimming took 5 bases from V and 3 from J; bases not matched to a gene: 12. The CDR3 is made up of 17 amino acids. The CDR3, as DNA: TGTGCCAGCAGTCGGGCGACGACAGGGGGCCGGGACACTGAAGCTTTCTTT. Its protein product is CASSRATTGGRDTEAFF.

This rearrangement joins TRBV3-1 (or the pseudogene TRBV3-2) to TRBJ2-3; D remains unclear. Per germline, CDR1 LGHDT and CDR2 YNNKEL (reference sequence). The length of the CDR3 is 13 residues. The ends were cut back, 1 base at V and 6 bases at J, with 8 bases in the middle. CDR3 amino acids: CASSQVFEDTQYF. CDR3 DNA sequence: TGTGCCAGCAGCCAAGTTTTTGAGGATACGCAGTATTTT.

This chain joins TRBV5-1 and TRBJ1-6; TRBD1 matches at 7 bases. The CDR3 extends over 14 amino acids. Germline V gene lookup returns CDR1 SGHRS and CDR2 YFSETQ. J gave up 6 bases and V 4 bases, and 4 bases lay outside the gene matches. Here the CDR3 reads CASSLGTVNSPLHF. CDR3 in DNA: TGCGCCAGCAGCCTGGGGACAGTTAATTCACCCCTCCACTTT.

V and J are TRBV18 and TRBJ1-1; 8 positions agree with TRBD1. With 3 bases clipped from V and 4 bases from J, the junction kept 7 bases outside the gene matches. Germline CDR1 and CDR2: KGHSH and LQKENI. This CDR3 comprises 15 residues. CDR3 coding DNA: TGTGCCAGCTCACCGGGCGGACAGGGTGGCACTGAAGCTTTCTTT. It is translated as CASSPGGQGGTEAFF.

This chain connects TRBV27 to TRBJ1-2, with D possibly matching TRBD1 (5 bases). The CDR3 runs to 15 residues. V dropped 2 bases and J dropped 6 bases, with 16 bases sitting between them. Germline CDR1 is MNHEY and CDR2 is SMNVEV (reference sequence). As DNA, the CDR3 is TGTGCCAGCAGTTTAATTCACGGGGGACGGGATGGCTACACCTTC. Translating it yields CASSLIHGGRDGYTF.

The V and J genes are TRBV18 and TRBJ2-1, with TRBD1 matching over 8 bases. CDR3 length equals 17 residues. Germline V gene data show CDR1 as KGHSH and CDR2 as LQKENI. V dropped 7 bases and J dropped 2; count of bases not matched to a gene: 13. CDR3 residues: CASFRNSGTGPYNEQFF. The CDR3 DNA follows: TGTGCCAGCTTTAGGAACTCCGGGACAGGACCCTACAATGAGCAGTTCTTC. Full variable domain (missing parts from reference TRBV18 and TRBJ2-1): NAGVMQNPRHLVRRRGQEARLRCSPMKGHSHVYWYRQLPEEGLKFMVYLQKENIIDESGMPKERFSAEFPKEGPSILRIQQVVRGDSAAYFCASFRNSGTGPYNEQFFGPGTRLTVL.

The rearrangement links TRBV5-1 to TRBJ1-4; 9 nucleotides align to TRBD1. J gave up 0 bases and V 4 bases, and 7 bases lay outside the gene matches. The CDR3 extends over 17 amino acids. From germline, CDR1 is SGHRS and CDR2 YFSETQ. The CDR3 DNA reads as TGCGCCAGCAGCCCTGGACAGGGGAGCGCAACTAATGAAAAACTGTTTTTT. Translated, it gives CASSPGQGSATNEKLFF.

The CDR3 sequence is CASSPNRISGNTIYF. For the CDR3, the DNA is TGTGCCAGCAGCCCCAACAGGATCTCTGGAAACACCATATATTTT. The J gene is TRBJ1-3, the V gene TRBV6-5, with D possibly matching TRBD1 (5 bases). V dropped 6 bases and J dropped 0 bases, with 12 bases sitting between them. The CDR3 length is 15 residues. Germline values: CDR1 MNHEY, CDR2 SVGAGI.

This chain joins TRBV29-1 and TRBJ1-2, with 7 nucleotides matching TRBD1. The J segment lost 8 bases and the V segment lost 7 bases, leaving 13 bases of the junction unmatched. CDR1 and CDR2 (germline): SQVTM, ANQGSEA. CDR3 length: 13 amino acids. This CDR3 reads CSAQDRIAIGYTF. The CDR3 region has the DNA TGCAGCGCCCAGGACAGGATAGCTATCGGCTACACCTTC.

The V gene is TRBV11-3, the J gene TRBJ2-1; 7 bases are shared with TRBD2. This CDR3 has 15 residues. In germline, CDR1 is SGHNT, CDR2 YENEEA. J gave up 2 bases and V 5 bases, and 6 bases lay outside the gene matches. The CDR3 here is CASSQRRGAYNEQFF. CDR3 nucleotide sequence: TGTGCCAGCAGCCAACGTCGGGGGGCCTACAATGAGCAGTTCTTC.

The V gene is TRBV28, the J gene TRBJ1-1; D not certain. V was trimmed by 3 bases and J by 11 bases, leaving 13 bases between them. From germline, CDR1 is MDHEN and CDR2 SYDVKM. This CDR3 region has 12 residues. CDR3: CASSFHRGSAFF. The CDR3 DNA reads as TGTGCCAGCAGTTTTCATCGGGGTTCGGCTTTCTTT.

J is TRBJ1-5 and V is TRBV6-1; D remains unclear. Germline values: CDR1 MNHNS, CDR2 SASEGT. V lost 0 bases, J lost 0 bases, and 9 bases lay in between. The CDR3 runs 16 residues. The CDR3 sequence: CASSEARQYSNQPQHF. Here the CDR3 DNA reads TGTGCCAGCAGTGAAGCGCGGCAGTATAGCAATCAGCCCCAGCATTTT.